The 23 T cell receptor beta chains listed next were all sequenced from one sample in a study of blood T cell repertoires in COVID-19. TCRdb's table, derived via immunoSEQ multiplex PCR, lists solely in-frame clones and lacks some. In the table there are 300,000 to 400,000 clones, approximately 87% of which are singletons. Sequenced sample: peripheral blood. The source of these receptors is a woman aged 55-69 years with COVID-19, enrolled during active disease.

This clone has just a few counts. The chain joins TRBV10-3 to TRBJ2-1, with TRBD2 matching 15 bases. Trimming took 2 bases from V and 7 from J; bases not matched to a gene: 3. Germline CDR1 is ENHRY and CDR2 is SYGVKD. The CDR3 extends over 16 amino acids. As DNA, the CDR3 is TGTGCCATCAGTGAGCCTGGACTAGCGGGGGGGAATGAGCAGTTCTTC. Its protein product is CAISEPGLAGGNEQFF.

The chain carries TRBV6-5 and TRBJ1-1, with 8 bases that match TRBD1. V lost 5 bases to trimming and J lost 1 base; unmatched junction nucleotides: 6. This CDR3 region has 15 residues. CDR1 and CDR2 from the germline V gene are MNHEY and SVGAGI. This CDR3 is CASSHDRGGNTEAFF. The CDR3 DNA reads TGTGCCAGCAGTCACGACAGGGGTGGGAACACTGAAGCTTTCTTT.

The chain is built from TRBV27 and TRBJ2-2; 7 positions agree with TRBD1. CDR3 length: 15 amino acids. The J segment lost 2 bases and the V segment lost 5 bases, leaving 5 bases of the junction unmatched. Germline V gene data show CDR1 as MNHEY and CDR2 as SMNVEV (reference sequence). The CDR3 reads CASSLGTVNTGELFF. The CDR3 DNA reads TGTGCCAGCAGTCTAGGGACAGTTAACACCGGGGAGCTGTTTTTT.

This chain joins TRBV4-1 and TRBJ2-5, with a tentative D call TRBD2 (6 bases). Germline lookup yields CDR1 MGHRA and CDR2 YSYEKL. V was trimmed by 4 bases and J by 4 bases, leaving 10 bases between them. The CDR3 covers 13 residues. CDR3 nucleotides: TGCGCCAGCAGCCCCCCTAGCGCAGAGACCCAGTACTTC. Translated: CASSPPSAETQYF.

This clone showed up just a few times. The genes are TRBV6-5 and TRBJ2-7; D possibly corresponds to TRBD2 (6 bases). V lost 7 bases and J lost 0, with 13 bases in between. The CDR3 has 14 amino acids. The germline V gene encodes CDR1 MNHEY and CDR2 SVGAGI. DNA of the CDR3: TGTGCCAGCAACAGAGGTAGCGGCTCCTACGAGCAGTACTTC. Its protein product is CASNRGSGSYEQYF.

This rearrangement joins TRBV20-1 to TRBJ1-2, with D uncertain. Per germline, CDR1 DFQATT and CDR2 SNEGSKA (reference sequence). V lost 2 bases and J 7 bases, leaving 8 bases between the germline ends. The CDR3 loop spans 11 amino acids. CDR3 sequence: CSARRGIGYTF. CDR3 nucleotides: TGCAGTGCTAGACGAGGGATTGGCTACACCTTC.

In this sample, this clone turned up a few times. V and J are TRBV7-9 and TRBJ2-7; weak D call: TRBD2 (7 bases). This CDR3 is built from 16 residues. Germline assignment: CDR1 SEHNR and CDR2 FQNEAQ (reference sequence). V lost 5 bases and J lost 5, with 22 bases in between. The CDR3 is CASSQPRGAIPHEQYF. CDR3 nucleotide sequence: TGTGCCAGCAGCCAACCCCGGGGGGCCATTCCCCACGAGCAGTACTTC.

The rearrangement uses TRBV7-9 and TRBJ2-2, with TRBD1 matching 7 bases. Germline-derived CDR1 and CDR2 are SEHNR and FQNEAQ (reference sequence). The CDR3 is 13 amino acids. V shed 5 bases, J shed 6 bases, and the junction held 3 bases outside the gene matches. This chain's CDR3 is CASSPDRAGELFF. The CDR3 DNA is TGTGCCAGCAGCCCAGACAGGGCCGGGGAGCTGTTTTTT.

J is TRBJ2-7 and V is TRBV11-3; 7 nucleotides agree with TRBD1. In germline, CDR1 is SGHNT, CDR2 YENEEA. After removal of 3 bases from V and 5 bases from J, the junction contained 7 bases not matched to a gene. CDR3 length: 14 amino acids. This chain's CDR3 is CASSFQGGSDEQYF. The CDR3, as DNA: TGTGCCAGCAGCTTTCAAGGGGGCTCGGACGAGCAGTACTTC.

The chain recombines TRBV19 with TRBJ1-1; D gene ambiguous. V lost 7 bases to trimming and J lost 4 bases, with 13 bases between them. From germline, CDR1 is LNHDA and CDR2 SQIVND (reference sequence). The CDR3 is 13 residues long. This CDR3 reads CASKFAGGTEAFF. The CDR3 region has the DNA TGTGCCAGTAAGTTTGCGGGAGGCACTGAAGCTTTCTTT.

The rearrangement joins TRBV27 to TRBJ2-7, with D possibly being TRBD1 (7 bases). The length of the CDR3 is 16 residues. CDR1 and CDR2 (germline): MNHEY, SMNVEV (reference sequence). V was cut by 6 bases and J by 2 bases, with 20 bases left in between. DNA of the CDR3: TGTGCCAGCAGACTCGCAGGGGGGCGTTTGACCTACGAGCAGTACTTC. This gives the protein CASRLAGGRLTYEQYF.

The chain employs TRBV3-1 (or the pseudogene TRBV3-2) and TRBJ1-1, with unresolved D. Germline CDR1 is LGHDT and CDR2 is YNNKEL (reference sequence). The CDR3 extends over 13 amino acids. V was shortened by 1 base and J by 4 bases, with 7 bases between the two germline ends. CDR3 DNA sequence: TGTGCCAGCAGCCAAGGAAAGAGCACTGAAGCTTTCTTT. Its translation is CASSQGKSTEAFF.

This clone showed up just a few times. The chain carries TRBV5-1 and TRBJ1-2; D is ambiguous. The V end lost 7 bases, the J end lost 6 bases, and 10 bases lay between the germline ends. CDR1 SGHRS and CDR2 YFSETQ come from the germline V gene. CDR3 length: 11 amino acids. CDR3 loop: CASGGNHGYTF. The CDR3 DNA follows: TGCGCCAGCGGAGGAAATCATGGCTACACCTTC.

V gene TRBV27 combines with J gene TRBJ2-3; possible D gene TRBD1, 6 bases. The CDR3 totals 13 residues. Per germline, CDR1 MNHEY and CDR2 SMNVEV (reference sequence). V was clipped by 3 bases and J by 14 bases, with 18 bases between them. Written as DNA, the CDR3 is TGTGCCAGCAGTTTGGGCAGGGGCGAAGTATTGTATTTT. It encodes CASSLGRGEVLYF.

The rearrangement links TRBV5-4 to TRBJ2-1, with 8 nucleotides matching TRBD1. Germline V gene lookup returns CDR1 SGHNT and CDR2 YYREEE (reference sequence). V lost 3 bases and J lost 6; bases outside the gene matches: 8. The CDR3 has 15 residues. This chain's CDR3 is CASSSSGQGINEQFF. The DNA for the CDR3 is TGTGCCAGCAGCTCCTCCGGACAGGGAATCAATGAGCAGTTCTTC.

The chain recombines TRBV11-2 with TRBJ2-3, with 7 nucleotides matching TRBD2. The junction had 9 bases not matched to a gene; V was cut back by 0 bases and J by 0 bases. Germline CDR1 is SGHAT and CDR2 is FQNNGV. The CDR3 runs 18 residues. The CDR3 region is CASSLDRDYRLSTDTQYF. The CDR3 DNA is TGTGCCAGCAGCTTAGATCGGGACTACCGACTGAGCACAGATACGCAGTATTTT.

V is TRBV19 and J is TRBJ1-2, with TRBD1 matching over 8 bases. This CDR3 is 15 amino acids long. CDR1 and CDR2 from the germline V gene are LNHDA and SQIVND (reference sequence). V lost 7 bases to trimming and J lost 2 bases; unmatched junction nucleotides: 9. The CDR3 bases are TGTGCCAGTACCTCCGGACAGGGATCAAACTATGGCTACACCTTC. Protein sequence: CASTSGQGSNYGYTF.

The chain couples TRBV12-3 or TRBV12-4 to TRBJ1-6; tentative D call: TRBD1 (5 bases). This CDR3 region has 12 residues. V lost 8 bases to trimming and J lost 10 bases, with 12 bases between them. The CDR3 spells CASRTGGSPLHF. CDR3 nucleotides: TGTGCCAGCCGAACTGGGGGGTCACCCCTCCACTTT.

J is TRBJ2-1 and V is TRBV19, with D unclear. The germline CDR1 and CDR2 sequences are LNHDA and SQIVND (reference sequence). The CDR3 spans 12 residues. V was cut by 6 bases and J by 1 base, with 4 bases left in between. CDR3: CASRESYNEQFF. For the CDR3, the DNA is TGTGCCAGTAGGGAGTCCTACAATGAGCAGTTCTTC.

The CDR3 protein is CASSPRGKAGELFF. The CDR3 DNA reads TGTGCCAGCAGCCCCAGGGGGAAAGCCGGGGAGCTGTTTTTT. The V gene is TRBV3-1 (or the pseudogene TRBV3-2), the J gene TRBJ2-2, with 7 positions matching TRBD1. CDR1 is LGHDT and CDR2 is YNNKEL in the germline V gene (reference sequence). V shed 4 bases and J 6 bases; nucleotides not matched to a gene: 5. The CDR3 has 14 residues.

The chain links TRBV19 to TRBJ1-1, with D hard to call. V was clipped by 7 bases and J by 4 bases, with 10 bases between them. Germline lookup yields CDR1 LNHDA and CDR2 SQIVND (reference sequence). This CDR3 is built from 12 residues. The CDR3 here is CASKEGITEAFF. CDR3 DNA sequence: TGTGCCAGTAAAGAGGGAATCACTGAAGCTTTCTTT.

CDR3 in amino acids: CASSPSYGNTIYF. CDR3 DNA: TGTGCCAGCAGCCCAAGCTATGGAAACACCATATATTTT. The chain employs TRBV11-3 and TRBJ1-3; D gene ambiguous. V was trimmed by 5 bases and J by 3 bases, leaving 8 bases between them. This CDR3 has 13 residues. Germline loops: CDR1 SGHNT, CDR2 YENEEA.

The chain combines TRBV11-3 with TRBJ1-1; maybe TRBD1 (5 bases). Germline V gene sequence: CDR1 SGHNT, CDR2 YENEEA. The CDR3 has 15 residues. The V end lost 5 bases, the J end lost 6 bases, and 19 bases lay between the germline ends. In DNA form, the CDR3 reads TGTGCCAGCAGCAACGGATTGGGGGAGGCGGCTGAAGCTTTCTTT. Translation gives CASSNGLGEAAEAFF.